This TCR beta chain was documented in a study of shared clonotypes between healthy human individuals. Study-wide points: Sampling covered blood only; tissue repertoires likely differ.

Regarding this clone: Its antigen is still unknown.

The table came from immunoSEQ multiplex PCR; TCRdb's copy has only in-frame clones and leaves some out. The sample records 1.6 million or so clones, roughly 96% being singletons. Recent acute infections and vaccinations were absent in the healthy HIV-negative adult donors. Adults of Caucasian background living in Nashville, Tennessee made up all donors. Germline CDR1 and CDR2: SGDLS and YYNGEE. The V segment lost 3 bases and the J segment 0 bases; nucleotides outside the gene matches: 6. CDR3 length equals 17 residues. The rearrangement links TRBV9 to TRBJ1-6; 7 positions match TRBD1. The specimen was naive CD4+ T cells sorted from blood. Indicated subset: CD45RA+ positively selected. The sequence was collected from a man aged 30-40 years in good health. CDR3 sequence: CASSAWTGSSYNSPLHF. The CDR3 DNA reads TGTGCCAGCAGCGCGTGGACAGGTAGCTCCTATAATTCACCCCTCCACTTT.